Following are 9 T cell receptor beta chains from one sample sequenced in a study of patients and donors after allogeneic stem cell transplantation (dated by TCRdb to about 2020). The library was generated by RT-PCR. The sequencer listed for this sample is NextSeq 550. The raw public reads went through TCRdb reprocessing: fastp at Q25, MiXCR clone calling, in-frame beta chains kept. Each CDR3 protein gets just one entry, which takes the most common genes and DNA from the rows behind it. This sample comprises some 230,000 distinct CDR3 sequences, roughly an eighth of them detected only once. Around 10% of the sample rests with the top ten. What was sequenced was blood, either unsorted or a sorted T cell fraction (not recorded which). These receptors were obtained from a human donor who was either an allogeneic HSCT recipient or a stem cell or donor lymphocyte infusion donor (not recorded which). It is not recorded whose cells these are; they may come from a transplant donor.

This rearrangement joins TRBV3-1 to TRBJ1-5; D not resolved. Trimming took off 6 bases at V and 3 bases at J, with 12 bases between the two ends. The CDR3 loop spans 14 amino acids. CDR1 and CDR2 from the germline V gene are LGHDT and YNNKEL (reference sequence). The CDR3 sequence is CASSPDNSNQPQHF. The CDR3 DNA reads TGTGCCAGCAGTCCCGACAATTCCAATCAGCCCCAGCATTTT. Full variable domain (outside the CDR3, taken from reference TRBV3-1 and TRBJ1-5): DTAVSQTPKYLVTQMGNDKSIKCEQNLGHDTMYWYKQDSKKFLKIMFSYNNKELIINETVPNRFSPKSPDKAHLNLHINSLELGDSAVYFCASSPDNSNQPQHFGDGTRLSIL.

CDR3 bases: TGTGCCAGCAGCGGTCCCGGGACAGGATATGGCTACACCTTC. It is translated as CASSGPGTGYGYTF. This rearrangement joins TRBV5-4 to TRBJ1-2, with 8 bases matching TRBD1. After removal of 4 bases from V and 5 bases from J, the junction contained 7 bases not matched to a gene. Germline V gene sequence: CDR1 SGHNT, CDR2 YYREEE (reference sequence). There are 14 residues in the CDR3.

This clonotype has more than one count but fewer than ten. This chain links TRBV3-1 with TRBJ2-6; no clear D gene. Germline V gives CDR1 LGHDT, CDR2 YNNKEL (reference sequence). The CDR3 totals 16 residues. Deletions cut 0 bases from V and 10 bases from J, with 16 bases between. In DNA, the CDR3 is TGTGCCAGCAGCCAAGAAAACAAAAATCGACTGAACGTCCTGACTTTC. Its protein is CASSQENKNRLNVLTF. Full variable domain (remainder filled in from reference TRBV3-1 and TRBJ2-6): DTAVSQTPKYLVTQMGNDKSIKCEQNLGHDTMYWYKQDSKKFLKIMFSYNNKELIINETVPNRFSPKSPDKAHLNLHINSLELGDSAVYFCASSQENKNRLNVLTFGAGSRLTVL.

The count of this clonotype is one. CDR3 sequence reads: CASSQNWGGDSPLHF. CDR3 in DNA: TGCGCCAGCAGCCAAAATTGGGGAGGAGATTCACCCCTCCACTTT. This chain uses TRBV4-3 with TRBJ1-6; D gene unclear. The CDR3 is 15 amino acids. Germline assignment: CDR1 LGHNA and CDR2 YSLEER. The V end lost 2 bases, the J end lost 8 bases, and 13 bases lay between the germline ends.

This clonotype was found many times. The gene calls are TRBV20-1 and TRBJ2-2; 11 nucleotides align to TRBD2. The ends lost 3 bases at V and 3 bases at J; junction bases unmatched: 3. The CDR3 runs 15 residues. Looked up from germline, CDR1 is DFQATT and CDR2 is SNEGSKA (reference sequence). CDR3 nucleotide sequence: TGCAGTGCTAGGGGGACTAGCGGATACACCGGGGAGCTGTTTTTT. Its translation: CSARGTSGYTGELFF.

This clonotype was picked up a small number of times. The CDR3 region is CASSDTGGTEAFF. CDR3 bases: TGTGCCAGCAGTGATACAGGGGGAACTGAAGCTTTCTTT. This rearrangement joins TRBV6-1 to TRBJ1-1; 8 bases fit TRBD1. Trimming removed 3 bases from V and 5 bases from J; junction bases left unmatched: 2. The germline V gene has CDR1 MNHNS and CDR2 SASEGT. The CDR3 loop spans 13 amino acids.

This chain connects TRBV5-1 to TRBJ2-3; a possible D gene is TRBD1 (6 bases). This CDR3 comprises 13 residues. Germline CDR1 reads SGHRS; CDR2 reads YFSETQ. V lost 1 base to trimming and J lost 5 bases, with 8 bases between them. The DNA of the CDR3 is TGCGCCAGCAGCTTGCCCAGGGGAGATACGCAGTATTTT. Amino acid sequence: CASSLPRGDTQYF.

V and J are TRBV29-1 and TRBJ2-2, with 8 positions matching TRBD2. Germline CDR1 is SQVTM and CDR2 is ANQGSEA. This CDR3 has 15 amino acids. J lost 7 bases, V lost 3 bases, and 10 bases had no gene match. The CDR3 sequence: CSVDPGGGLGGELFF. Here the CDR3 DNA reads TGCAGCGTTGATCCGGGGGGGGGCCTCGGCGGGGAGCTGTTTTTT.

At least ten counts were recorded for this clonotype. The V call is TRBV7-9, the J call TRBJ1-3, with 7 bases identical to TRBD1. The J segment lost 7 bases and the V segment lost 4 bases, leaving 7 bases of the junction unmatched. The CDR3 sequence is 14 residues long. Germline values: CDR1 SEHNR, CDR2 FQNEAQ (reference sequence). CDR3 loop: CASSSGQRGNTIYF. As DNA, the CDR3 is TGTGCCAGCAGCTCGGGACAGCGGGGGAACACCATATATTTT.